The 14 T cell receptor beta chains reported below all come from one sample, sequenced in a study of CD8+CD57+ T cells in acquired aplastic anemia. Genomic DNA provided the template from which TCR beta VDJ and CDR3 profiles were obtained. TCRdb passed the reads through MiXCR, listing each CDR3 protein once. Seen here are roughly 160,000 distinct CDR3 sequences, 50% to 75% observed once, and the top ten hold roughly 44%. The sequencing sample was made of sorted CD4+, CD8+, or CD8+CD57+ T cells (not recorded which) from PBMCs. Receptor source: a human donor in good health.

The J gene is TRBJ1-6, the V gene TRBV7-2; D ambiguous. CDR3 length equals 13 residues. The V gene lost 2 bases and the J gene lost 9 bases, with 8 bases spanning the gap. Per the germline V gene, CDR1 is SGHTA and CDR2 is FQGNSA. The CDR3 DNA reads as TGTGCCAGCAGCTTACCCATCCGTTCACCCCTCCACTTT. Its translation is CASSLPIRSPLHF.

Many counts were recorded for this clonotype. This chain connects TRBV2 to TRBJ2-3; no firm D call. Trimming pared 1 base from V and 0 bases from J, leaving 11 bases between. Germline CDR1 SNHLY, CDR2 FYNNEI. This CDR3 has 16 amino acids. CDR3 residues: CASSEESESSTDTQYF. The CDR3 DNA reads TGTGCCAGCAGTGAAGAGAGCGAGAGTAGCACAGATACGCAGTATTTT. The complete variable domain, with remaining parts taken from reference TRBV2 and TRBJ2-3, reads EPEVTQTPSHQVTQMGQEVILRCVPISNHLYFYWYRQILGQKVEFLVSFYNNEISEKSEIFDDQFSVERPDGSNFTLKIRSTKLEDSAMYFCASSEESESSTDTQYFGPGTRLTVL.

The table lists this clonotype with a count of one. The chain has TRBV19 and TRBJ1-5, with no clear D. V shed 1 base and J shed 1 base, with 11 bases lying between them. Germline V CDR1 and CDR2: LNHDA, SQIVND (reference sequence). This CDR3 is built from 16 residues. The CDR3 DNA reads as TGTGCCAGTAGTATAGGTTACAGTTTAAGCAATCAGCCCCAGCATTTT. It codes for CASSIGYSLSNQPQHF.

This clonotype has only one observation. The chain couples TRBV7-2 to TRBJ1-2; possible D gene TRBD1, 6 bases. V gave up 2 bases and J gave up 7 bases, with 11 bases separating them. Germline V CDR1 and CDR2: SGHTA, FQGNSA. The CDR3 loop spans 13 amino acids. This CDR3 reads CASSLQGQVGYTF. The CDR3 nucleotides are TGTGCCAGCAGCTTACAGGGGCAGGTTGGCTACACCTTC.

This clonotype was counted at least ten times. The chain carries TRBV5-1 and TRBJ2-7; D might be TRBD1 (6 bases). Germline-derived CDR1 and CDR2 are SGHRS and YFSETQ. The V and J ends lost 0 bases and 3 bases respectively, with 16 bases between them. The length of the CDR3 is 16 residues. CDR3 amino acids: CASSLEPAGAIYEQYF. In DNA, the CDR3 is TGCGCCAGCAGCTTGGAGCCGGCAGGGGCTATCTACGAGCAGTACTTC.

The table lists this clonotype with many counts. The chain links TRBV5-1 to TRBJ2-1; D remains unclear. Germline CDR1 reads SGHRS; CDR2 reads YFSETQ. Trimming pared 0 bases from V and 4 bases from J, leaving 11 bases between. This CDR3 contains 15 residues. CDR3 in amino acids: CASSLALGPYNEQFF. The CDR3 region has the DNA TGCGCCAGCAGCTTGGCTCTAGGACCTTACAATGAGCAGTTCTTC.

The chain couples TRBV5-1 to TRBJ2-7, with D possibly being TRBD1 or TRBD2 (5 bases each). The V gene lost 4 bases and the J gene lost 10 bases, with 15 bases spanning the gap. The CDR3 is made up of 12 amino acids. The germline V gene has CDR1 SGHRS and CDR2 YFSETQ. In DNA, the CDR3 is TGCGCCAGCAGCCTATCGGTGGGGGTCCAGTACTTC. Translation: CASSLSVGVQYF.

V usage is TRBV9 and J usage is TRBJ1-1; D is undetermined. Trimming left V 2 bases short and J 0 bases short, with 11 bases between. Per germline, CDR1 SGDLS and CDR2 YYNGEE. This CDR3 comprises 15 residues. CDR3 sequence reads: CASSVRAGLNTEAFF. CDR3 nucleotides: TGTGCCAGCAGCGTTAGGGCAGGATTGAACACTGAAGCTTTCTTT.

This clonotype was picked up one time. The chain joins TRBV2 to TRBJ2-2, with TRBD1 identical over 8 bases. The J segment lost 4 bases and the V segment lost 3 bases, leaving 1 base of the junction unmatched. From germline, CDR1 is SNHLY and CDR2 FYNNEI. The CDR3 is 14 amino acids. The DNA for the CDR3 is TGTGCCAGCAGTGACAGGGGGCCCACCGGGGAGCTGTTTTTT. Its protein is CASSDRGPTGELFF.

The CDR3 region has the DNA TGTGCCAGCAGCTTACAGGGGGGCAGGTACGAGCAGTACTTC. Its translation: CASSLQGGRYEQYF. The J gene is TRBJ2-7, the V gene TRBV7-2, with a weak D call TRBD1 (7 bases). Germline CDR1 and CDR2: SGHTA and FQGNSA. The CDR3 has 14 amino acids. The V end was cut by 2 bases, the J end by 4 bases, with 12 bases between.

This clonotype was counted only a few times. This rearrangement joins TRBV7-9 to TRBJ2-7; 10 bases are shared with TRBD2. The CDR3 covers 13 residues. Germline V gene sequence: CDR1 SEHNR, CDR2 FQNEAQ (reference sequence). The CDR3 is CAWEREGHDEQYF. CDR3 DNA: TGTGCGTGGGAGCGGGAGGGCCATGACGAGCAGTACTTC.

In the case of this clonotype: One junction end disagrees with the germline gene, perhaps due to a read error. This chain joins TRBV9 and TRBJ2-1, with 11 bases aligning to TRBD2. CDR1 SGDLS and CDR2 YYNGEE come from the germline V gene. This CDR3 contains 16 residues. In nucleotides, the CDR3 is TGTGCCAGCAGCTTGGTAGGTAGCGGGAGGGCCAATGAGCGGTTCTTC. Translation gives CASSLVGSGRANERFF. The variable domain in full, with the rest retrieved from reference TRBV9 and TRBJ2-1, is DSGVTQTPKHLITATGQRVTLRCSPRSGDLSVYWYQQSLDQGLQFLIQYYNGEERAKGNILERFSAQQFPDLHSELNLSSLELGDSALYFCASSLVGSGRANERFFGPGTRLTVL.

This clonotype was seen a handful of times. The rearrangement links TRBV15 to TRBJ2-3; 8 nucleotides align to TRBD1. CDR3 length equals 13 residues. Per the germline V gene, CDR1 is LNHNV and CDR2 is YYDKDF (reference sequence). The trim removed 10 bases at V and 5 bases at J, leaving 8 bases unmatched. For the CDR3, the DNA is TGTGCCATCCGGGACAGGCCAGAAGATACGCAGTATTTT. It specifies CAIRDRPEDTQYF.

This clonotype has only a few counts. The J gene is TRBJ2-7, the V gene TRBV24-1; D remains unclear. V was shortened by 4 bases and J by 4 bases, with 7 bases between the two germline ends. This CDR3 is 12 amino acids long. Germline V gene data show CDR1 as KGHDR and CDR2 as SFDVKD. The CDR3 bases are TGTGCCACCAGTGACTCCACGTACGAGCAGTACTTC. Translating gives CATSDSTYEQYF.